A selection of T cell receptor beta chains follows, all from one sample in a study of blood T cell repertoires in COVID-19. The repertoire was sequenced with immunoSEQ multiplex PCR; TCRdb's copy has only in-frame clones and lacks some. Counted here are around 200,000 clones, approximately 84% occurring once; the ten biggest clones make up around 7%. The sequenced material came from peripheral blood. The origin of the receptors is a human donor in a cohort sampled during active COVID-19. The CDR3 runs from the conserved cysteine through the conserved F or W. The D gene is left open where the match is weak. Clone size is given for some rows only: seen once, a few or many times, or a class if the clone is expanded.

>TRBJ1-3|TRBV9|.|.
CASSVATAGNTIYF
TGTGCCAGCAGCGTAGCAACGGCTGGAAACACCATATATTTT
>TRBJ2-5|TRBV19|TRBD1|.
CASSTSGGETQYF
TGTGCCAGTAGTACGTCAGGGGGAGAGACCCAGTACTTC
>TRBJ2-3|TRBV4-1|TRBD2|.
CASSHRLAAPGDTQYF
TGCGCCAGCAGCCACCGACTAGCGGCCCCGGGAGATACGCAGTATTTT
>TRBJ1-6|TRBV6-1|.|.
CASSDRGDYNSPLHF
TGTGCCAGCAGTGACAGGGGAGATTATAATTCACCCCTCCACTTT
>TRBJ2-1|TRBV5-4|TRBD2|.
CASSFSSGGAGNEQFF
TGTGCCAGCAGCTTTTCTAGCGGGGGGGCTGGGAATGAGCAGTTCTTC
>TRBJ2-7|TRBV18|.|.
CASSTTESPYEQYF
TGTGCCAGCTCGACGACGGAGAGTCCCTACGAGCAGTACTTC
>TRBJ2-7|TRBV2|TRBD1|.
CASRTDRGREQYF
TGTGCCAGCAGGACGGACAGGGGGCGAGAGCAGTACTTC
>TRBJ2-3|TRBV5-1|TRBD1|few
CASSLGTGGRTDTQYF
TGCGCCAGCAGCCTAGGGACAGGGGGGAGGACAGATACGCAGTATTTT
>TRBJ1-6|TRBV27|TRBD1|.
CASSLRGREPLHF
TGTGCCAGCAGTTTAAGGGGGCGCGAACCCCTCCACTTT
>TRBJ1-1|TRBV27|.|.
CASSPIGAGGRSAFF
TGTGCCAGCAGTCCGATAGGCGCGGGGGGCCGCTCGGCTTTCTTT
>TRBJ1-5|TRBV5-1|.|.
CASSLTGINQPQHF
TGCGCCAGCAGCTTGACAGGAATCAATCAGCCCCAGCATTTT
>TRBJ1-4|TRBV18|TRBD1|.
CASSQWTGTGGFNEKLFF
TGTGCCAGCTCCCAATGGACCGGGACAGGGGGCTTTAATGAAAAACTGTTTTTT
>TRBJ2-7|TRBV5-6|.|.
CASSLVQRPYEQYF
TGTGCCAGCAGCTTGGTACAGAGACCCTACGAGCAGTACTTC
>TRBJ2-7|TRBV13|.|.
CASSLADWDYEQYF
TGTGCCAGCAGCTTAGCGGACTGGGATTACGAGCAGTACTTC
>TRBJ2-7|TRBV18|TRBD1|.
CASSPSGQFYEQYF
TGTGCCAGCTCACCGTCGGGACAGTTTTACGAGCAGTACTTC
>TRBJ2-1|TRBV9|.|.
CASSVGAPSSYNEQFF
TGTGCCAGCAGCGTAGGGGCCCCAAGCTCCTACAATGAGCAGTTCTTC
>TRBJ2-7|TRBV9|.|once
CASSGTLKGEQYF
TGTGCCAGCAGCGGGACCCTTAAGGGGGAGCAGTACTTC
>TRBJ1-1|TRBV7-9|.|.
CASSLKRDTEAFF
TGTGCCAGCAGCTTAAAGAGGGACACTGAAGCTTTCTTT
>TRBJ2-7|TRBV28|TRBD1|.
CASRPNRGFSYEQYF
TGTGCCAGCAGGCCCAACAGGGGCTTCTCCTACGAGCAGTACTTC
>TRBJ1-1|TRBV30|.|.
CAWSGQYNTEAFF
TGTGCCTGGAGTGGGCAATACAACACTGAAGCTTTCTTT
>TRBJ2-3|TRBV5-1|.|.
CASSLSSSTDTQYF
TGCGCCAGCAGCTTGTCAAGCTCCACAGATACGCAGTATTTT
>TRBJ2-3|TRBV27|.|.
CASSLSPAGNTDTQYF
TGTGCCAGCAGTTTATCCCCGGCGGGCAACACAGATACGCAGTATTTT
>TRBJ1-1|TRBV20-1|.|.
CSASPSDFNTEAFF
TGCAGTGCTAGTCCCTCGGACTTTAACACTGAAGCTTTCTTT
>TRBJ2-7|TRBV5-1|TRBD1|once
CASSGGTGGYEQYF
TGCGCCAGCAGCGGCGGGACAGGGGGCTACGAGCAGTACTTC
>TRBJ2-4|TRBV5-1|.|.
CASSPGEGLAKNIQYF
TGCGCCAGCAGCCCAGGGGAGGGTCTAGCCAAAAACATTCAGTACTTC
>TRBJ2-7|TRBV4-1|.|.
CASSQGGGNRQYF
TGCGCCAGCAGCCAAGGAGGGGGAAACAGGCAGTACTTC
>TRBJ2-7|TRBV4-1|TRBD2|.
CASSQDSSGSLAYEQYF
TGCGCCAGCAGCCAAGACTCTAGCGGTTCGTTGGCCTACGAGCAGTACTTC
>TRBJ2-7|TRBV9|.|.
CASSVMAESYEQYF
TGTGCCAGCAGCGTAATGGCAGAATCCTACGAGCAGTACTTC
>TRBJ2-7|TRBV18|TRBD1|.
CASSPQGQAHSNYPYEQYF
TGTGCCAGCTCCCCCCAGGGACAGGCGCACTCTAATTATCCCTACGAGCAGTACTTC
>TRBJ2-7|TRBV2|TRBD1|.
CASSPGTGWEQYF
TGTGCCAGCAGTCCCGGGACAGGGTGGGAGCAGTACTTC
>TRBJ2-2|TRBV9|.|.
CASTIDWNTGELFF
TGTGCCAGCACCATCGACTGGAACACCGGGGAGCTGTTTTTT
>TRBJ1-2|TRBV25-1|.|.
CASSDSQGIKGYTF
TGTGCCAGCAGTGATTCTCAGGGTATAAAGGGCTACACCTTC
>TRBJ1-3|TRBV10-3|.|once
CAISDVEWGNTIYF
TGTGCCATCAGTGACGTAGAGTGGGGAAACACCATATATTTT
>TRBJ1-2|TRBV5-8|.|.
CASEYVRDTF
TGTGCCAGCGAGTACGTGCGAGACACCTTC
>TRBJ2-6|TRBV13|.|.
CASNSFSGETSGANVLTF
TGTGCCAGCAACTCCTTCTCCGGGGAAACCTCTGGGGCCAACGTCCTGACTTTC
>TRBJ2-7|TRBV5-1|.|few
CASSLVSGSYEQYF
TGCGCCAGCAGCTTGGTATCAGGGTCATACGAGCAGTACTTC
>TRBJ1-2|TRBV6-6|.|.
CATSPGYTF
TGTGCCACCAGTCCGGGCTACACCTTC
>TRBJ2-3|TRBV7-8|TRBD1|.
CASSRPGQSTDTQYF
TGTGCCAGCAGCCGACCGGGACAGAGCACAGATACGCAGTATTTT
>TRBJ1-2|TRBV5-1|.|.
CASSLVQANYGYTF
TGCGCCAGCAGCTTGGTTCAGGCCAACTATGGCTACACCTTC
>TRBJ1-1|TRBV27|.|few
CASSSEGAEAFF
TGTGCCAGCAGTTCTGAAGGGGCTGAAGCTTTCTTT
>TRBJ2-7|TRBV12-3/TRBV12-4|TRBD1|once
CASSRDRGYEQYF
TGTGCCAGCAGCAGAGACAGGGGTTACGAGCAGTACTTC
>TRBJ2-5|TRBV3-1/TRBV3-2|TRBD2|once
CASSQDLPSGGAPQETQYF
TGTGCCAGCAGCCAAGATCTACCTAGCGGGGGGGCTCCCCAAGAGACCCAGTACTTC
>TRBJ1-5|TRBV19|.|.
CASQAGPQPQHF
TGTGCCAGTCAAGCAGGGCCCCAGCCCCAGCATTTT
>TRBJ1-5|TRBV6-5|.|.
CASRGTYSNQPQHF
TGTGCCAGCAGAGGGACTTATAGCAATCAGCCCCAGCATTTT
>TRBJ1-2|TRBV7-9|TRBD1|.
CASSPYRGSDYGYTF
TGTGCCAGCAGCCCGTACAGGGGTTCGGACTATGGCTACACCTTC
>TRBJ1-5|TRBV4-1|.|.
CASSQLQGRDQPQHF
TGCGCCAGCAGCCAATTACAGGGTCGGGATCAGCCCCAGCATTTT
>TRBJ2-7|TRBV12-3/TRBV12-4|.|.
CASSLRGFEQYF
TGTGCCAGCAGTTTACGGGGGTTCGAGCAGTACTTC
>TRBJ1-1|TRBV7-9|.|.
CASSLSYGTGVSTEAFF
TGTGCCAGCAGCTTAAGCTATGGTACGGGAGTGAGCACTGAAGCTTTCTTT
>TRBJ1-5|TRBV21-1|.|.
CASSKVTGGVKPQHF
TGTGCCAGCAGCAAAGTAACAGGGGGGGTGAAGCCCCAGCATTTT
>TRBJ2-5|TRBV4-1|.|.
CASSQDHGGLGGQETQYF
TGCGCCAGCAGCCAAGATCACGGGGGTTTGGGGGGCCAAGAGACCCAGTACTTC
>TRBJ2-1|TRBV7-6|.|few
CASSLVRDSLENNEQFF
TGTGCCAGCAGCTTAGTCCGGGACTCCCTCGAGAACAATGAGCAGTTCTTC
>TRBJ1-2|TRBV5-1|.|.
CASSPTYMKTKGYTF
TGCGCCAGCAGCCCCACTTACATGAAGACTAAAGGCTACACCTTC
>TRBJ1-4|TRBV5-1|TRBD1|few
CASSWTGYVEEKLFF
TGCGCCAGCAGCTGGACAGGGTACGTTGAGGAAAAACTGTTTTTT
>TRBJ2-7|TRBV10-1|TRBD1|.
CASADRGPPYEQYF
TGCGCCAGCGCCGACAGGGGGCCCCCCTACGAGCAGTACTTC
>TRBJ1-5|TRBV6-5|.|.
CASTAYRGNQPQHF
TGTGCCAGCACCGCCTATCGGGGCAATCAGCCCCAGCATTTT
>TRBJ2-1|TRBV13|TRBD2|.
CASSGGLAGGEEQFF
TGTGCCAGCAGCGGAGGACTAGCGGGGGGGGAAGAGCAGTTCTTC
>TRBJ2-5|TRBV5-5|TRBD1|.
CASSLTGVALKLETQYF
TGTGCCAGCAGCTTGACAGGGGTTGCCTTAAAACTAGAGACCCAGTACTTC
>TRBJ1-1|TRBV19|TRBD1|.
CASTWTGVTEAFF
TGTGCCAGTACCTGGACAGGGGTCACTGAAGCTTTCTTT
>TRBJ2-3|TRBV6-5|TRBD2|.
CASSIAGRTDTQYF
TGTGCCAGCAGTATAGCGGGCCGCACAGATACGCAGTATTTT